These 13 T cell receptor beta chains were all obtained from the same sample, sequenced in a study of blood T cell repertoires in COVID-19. This table comes from immunoSEQ multiplex PCR, and its TCRdb copy is limited to in-frame clones, with some not included. The data hold about 140,000 clones, with roughly 85% observed a single time. Sequencing input: peripheral blood. The origin of the receptors is a man aged 50 or older with acute or convalescent COVID-19.

This chain connects TRBV7-9 to TRBJ1-1; 7 nucleotides line up with TRBD1. V was clipped by 5 bases and J by 4 bases; unmatched bases: 7. This CDR3 comprises 14 residues. Germline V gene sequence: CDR1 SEHNR, CDR2 FQNEAQ (reference sequence). CDR3 amino acids: CASSTTGEGTEAFF. CDR3 nucleotides: TGTGCCAGCAGCACCACAGGGGAAGGCACTGAAGCTTTCTTT. Drawing the rest from reference TRBV7-9 and TRBJ1-1, the complete variable domain is DTGVSQNPRHKITKRGQNVTFRCDPISEHNRLYWYRQTLGQGPEFLTYFQNEAQLEKSRLLSDRFSAERPKGSFSTLEIQRTEQGDSAMYLCASSTTGEGTEAFFGQGTRLTVV.

Only one count was recorded for this clone. This chain uses TRBV4-1 with TRBJ2-1; 8 nucleotides line up with TRBD2. The CDR3 covers 18 residues. Germline V CDR1 and CDR2: MGHRA, YSYEKL. Germline trimming cut 4 bases from V and 4 bases from J; bases unmatched to any gene: 15. The CDR3 sequence is CASSPGGSGRAFYNEQFF. The DNA of the CDR3 is TGCGCCAGCAGCCCGGGGGGGTCCGGGAGGGCTTTTTACAATGAGCAGTTCTTC.

This chain uses TRBV7-9 with TRBJ2-7; 8 bases map to TRBD2. Losses at the gene ends were 3 bases for V and 2 bases for J; bases not matched to a gene: 3. CDR3 size: 14 residues. Germline V lookup: CDR1 SEHNR, CDR2 FQNEAQ (reference sequence). The CDR3 here is CASSLGLGTYEQYF. CDR3 DNA: TGTGCCAGCAGCTTGGGACTAGGGACCTACGAGCAGTACTTC.

The rearrangement joins TRBV18 to TRBJ1-5; D not certain. The ends were cut back, 1 base at V and 3 bases at J, with 10 bases in the middle. Germline lookup yields CDR1 KGHSH and CDR2 LQKENI. The CDR3 totals 15 residues. Here the CDR3 DNA reads TGTGCCAGCTCACCACTGAGAGGATTCAATCAGCCCCAGCATTTT. It specifies CASSPLRGFNQPQHF.

The sample holds a few counts of this clone. This sequence joins TRBV9 and TRBJ2-3, with TRBD1 identical over 7 bases. V lost 0 bases, J lost 0 bases, and 1 base stayed unmatched. In germline, CDR1 is SGDLS, CDR2 YYNGEE. This CDR3 region has 15 residues. The CDR3 loop reads CASSVEGASTDTQYF. Written as DNA, the CDR3 is TGTGCCAGCAGCGTAGAGGGGGCGAGCACAGATACGCAGTATTTT.

The rearrangement links TRBV2 to TRBJ2-4; D is perhaps TRBD1 (5 bases). The CDR3 has 12 amino acids. Looked up from germline, CDR1 is SNHLY and CDR2 is FYNNEI. V dropped 1 base and J dropped 7 bases, with 5 bases sitting between them. CDR3 DNA: TGTGCCAGCAGTGAAGAGGGGAACATTCAGTACTTC. Protein: CASSEEGNIQYF.

This chain joins TRBV5-4 and TRBJ2-2; 11 nucleotides align to TRBD1. V dropped 4 bases and J dropped 7; count of bases not matched to a gene: 9. Germline V CDR1 and CDR2: SGHNT, YYREEE (reference sequence). This CDR3 contains 16 residues. CDR3 loop: CASSTRTGGVIGELFF. For the CDR3, the DNA is TGTGCCAGCAGCACGCGGACAGGGGGCGTTATCGGGGAGCTGTTTTTT.

The rearrangement uses TRBV9 and TRBJ2-1; 7 bases match TRBD2. This CDR3 is 14 amino acids long. CDR1 SGDLS and CDR2 YYNGEE come from the germline V gene. V shed 4 bases, J shed 3 bases, and the junction held 4 bases outside the gene matches. CDR3 amino acids: CASSPRTSYNEQFF. Here the CDR3 DNA reads TGTGCCAGCAGCCCCCGGACTAGCTACAATGAGCAGTTCTTC.

The gene calls are TRBV7-9 and TRBJ1-6; 9 bases match TRBD1. The CDR3 covers 17 residues. CDR1 SEHNR and CDR2 FQNEAQ come from the germline V gene (reference sequence). The junction had 13 bases not matched to a gene; V was cut back by 3 bases and J by 10 bases. CDR3 sequence reads: CASSFPANRDRVSPLHF. In DNA, the CDR3 is TGTGCCAGCAGCTTCCCCGCTAACCGGGACAGGGTCTCACCCCTCCACTTT. Looking up the rest from reference TRBV7-9 and TRBJ1-6 gives the full variable domain: DTGVSQNPRHKITKRGQNVTFRCDPISEHNRLYWYRQTLGQGPEFLTYFQNEAQLEKSRLLSDRFSAERPKGSFSTLEIQRTEQGDSAMYLCASSFPANRDRVSPLHFGNGTRLTVT.

The chain is built from TRBV2 and TRBJ1-4; D perhaps matches TRBD1 (5 bases). The V and J ends lost 6 bases and 0 bases respectively, with 11 bases between them. Germline assignment: CDR1 SNHLY and CDR2 FYNNEI. The CDR3 runs to 15 residues. The CDR3 spells CASSLGQATNEKLFF. The CDR3 DNA reads as TGTGCCAGCAGCCTAGGACAAGCAACTAATGAAAAACTGTTTTTT.

This chain joins TRBV7-8 and TRBJ2-1; D remains ambiguous. In germline, CDR1 is SGHVS, CDR2 FQNEAQ. The V end lost 4 bases, the J end lost 0 bases, and 10 bases lay between the germline ends. The CDR3 runs to 15 residues. The CDR3 loop is CASSSARSSYNEQFF. CDR3 DNA: TGTGCCAGCAGCTCAGCGAGGAGCTCCTACAATGAGCAGTTCTTC.

As to this clone: The junction departs from the called germline gene at one end, perhaps through a read error. The chain carries TRBV2 and TRBJ2-1; TRBD2 aligns across 10 bases. The CDR3 extends over 15 amino acids. The V gene's germline CDR1 is SNHLY and CDR2 FYNNEI. The CDR3 sequence: CASSELAGAYNGQFF. The CDR3 DNA sequence: TGTGCCAGCAGTGAACTAGCGGGGGCATACAATGGGCAGTTCTTC.

The chain uses TRBV7-8 and TRBJ1-4; 8 bases are a match to TRBD1. The CDR3 has 15 amino acids. Trimming cost V 5 bases and J 6 bases; bases outside gene matches: 8. Germline V gene sequence: CDR1 SGHVS, CDR2 FQNEAQ. CDR3 DNA sequence: TGTGCCAGCAGCGCCATGCAGGGGGCTCATGAAAAACTGTTTTTT. Its protein product is CASSAMQGAHEKLFF. Together with reference TRBV7-8 and TRBJ1-4, the CDR3 gives the full variable domain: GAGVSQSPRYKVAKRGQDVALRCDPISGHVSLFWYQQALGQGPEFLTYFQNEAQLDKSGLPSDRFFAERPEGSVSTLKIQRTQQEDSAVYLCASSAMQGAHEKLFFGSGTQLSVL.